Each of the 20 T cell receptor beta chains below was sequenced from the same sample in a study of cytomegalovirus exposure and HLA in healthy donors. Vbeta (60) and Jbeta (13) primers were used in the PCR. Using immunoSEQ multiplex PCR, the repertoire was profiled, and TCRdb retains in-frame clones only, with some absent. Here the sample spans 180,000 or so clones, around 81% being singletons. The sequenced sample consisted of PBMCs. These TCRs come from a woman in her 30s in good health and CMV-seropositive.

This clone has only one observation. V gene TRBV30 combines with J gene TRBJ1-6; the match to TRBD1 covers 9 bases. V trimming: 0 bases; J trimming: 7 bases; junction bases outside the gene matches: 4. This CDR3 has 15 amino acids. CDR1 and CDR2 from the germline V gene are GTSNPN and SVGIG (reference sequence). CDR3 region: CAWSVLGTGNSPLHF. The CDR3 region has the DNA TGTGCCTGGAGTGTACTGGGGACAGGGAATTCACCCCTCCACTTT. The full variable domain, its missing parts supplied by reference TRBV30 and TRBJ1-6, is SQTIHQWPATLVQPVGSPLSLECTVEGTSNPNLYWYRQAAGRGLQLLFYSVGIGQISSEVPQNLSASRPQDRQFILSSKKLLLSDSGFYLCAWSVLGTGNSPLHFGNGTRLTVT.

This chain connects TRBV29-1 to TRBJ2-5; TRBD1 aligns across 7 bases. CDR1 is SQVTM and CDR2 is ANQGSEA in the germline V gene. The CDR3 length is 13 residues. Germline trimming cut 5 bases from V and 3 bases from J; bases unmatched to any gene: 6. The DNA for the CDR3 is TGCAGCGTTCTCCAGGGGGAGAAAGAGACCCAGTACTTC. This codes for CSVLQGEKETQYF.

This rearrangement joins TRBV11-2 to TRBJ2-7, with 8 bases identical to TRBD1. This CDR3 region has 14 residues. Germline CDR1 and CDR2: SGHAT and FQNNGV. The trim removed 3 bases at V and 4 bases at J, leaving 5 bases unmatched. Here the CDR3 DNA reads TGTGCCAGCAGCTTGGACAGGGTCTCGTACGAGCAGTACTTC. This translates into CASSLDRVSYEQYF.

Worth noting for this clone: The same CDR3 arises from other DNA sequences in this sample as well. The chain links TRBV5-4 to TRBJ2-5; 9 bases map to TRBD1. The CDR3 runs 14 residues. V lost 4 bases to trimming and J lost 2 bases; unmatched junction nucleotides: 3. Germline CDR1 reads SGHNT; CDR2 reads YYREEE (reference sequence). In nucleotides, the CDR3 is TGTGCCAGCAGCCTGGGACAGGGACAAGAGACCCAGTACTTC. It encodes CASSLGQGQETQYF.

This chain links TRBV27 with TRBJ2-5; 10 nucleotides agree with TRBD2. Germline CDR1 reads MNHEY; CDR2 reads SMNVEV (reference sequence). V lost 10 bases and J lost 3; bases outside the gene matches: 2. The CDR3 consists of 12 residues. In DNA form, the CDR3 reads TGTGCCACCGGACTAGCGGAAGAGACCCAGTACTTC. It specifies CATGLAEETQYF.

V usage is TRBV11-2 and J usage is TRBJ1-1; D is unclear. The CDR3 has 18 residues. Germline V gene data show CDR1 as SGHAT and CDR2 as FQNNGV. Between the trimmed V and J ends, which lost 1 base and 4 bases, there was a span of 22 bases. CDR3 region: CASSLVRGRREKGTEAFF. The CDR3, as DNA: TGTGCCAGCAGCTTAGTTCGGGGTAGGAGGGAGAAAGGCACTGAAGCTTTCTTT.

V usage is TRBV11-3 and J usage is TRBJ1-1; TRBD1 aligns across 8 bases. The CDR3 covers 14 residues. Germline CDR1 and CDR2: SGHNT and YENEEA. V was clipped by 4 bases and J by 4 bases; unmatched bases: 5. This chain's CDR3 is CASSWTGSSTEAFF. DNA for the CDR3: TGTGCCAGCAGCTGGACAGGGTCGAGCACTGAAGCTTTCTTT.

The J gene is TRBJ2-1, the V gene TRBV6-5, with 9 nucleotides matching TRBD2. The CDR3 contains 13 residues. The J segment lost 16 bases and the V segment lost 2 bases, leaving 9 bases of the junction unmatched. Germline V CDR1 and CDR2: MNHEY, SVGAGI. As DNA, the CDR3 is TGTGCCAGCAGTTACGTAGCGGGAGAGGGGGAATTCTTC. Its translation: CASSYVAGEGEFF.

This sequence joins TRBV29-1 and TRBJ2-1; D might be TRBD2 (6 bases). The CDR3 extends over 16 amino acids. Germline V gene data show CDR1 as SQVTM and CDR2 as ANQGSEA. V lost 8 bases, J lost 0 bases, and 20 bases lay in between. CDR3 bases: TGCAGCTCCGACCGTGGGACTTCGAGCTCCTACAATGAGCAGTTCTTC. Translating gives CSSDRGTSSSYNEQFF.

Here the CDR3 DNA reads TGTGCCAGCAGTACCTGGACAGGGGGTGGCTACACCTTC. The encoded protein is CASSTWTGGGYTF. The gene calls are TRBV2 and TRBJ1-2, with 10 bases identical to TRBD1. V gave up 5 bases and J gave up 7 bases; unmatched junction bases: 4. The CDR3 has 13 amino acids. Germline CDR1 SNHLY, CDR2 FYNNEI. Together with reference TRBV2 and TRBJ1-2, the CDR3 gives the full variable domain: EPEVTQTPSHQVTQMGQEVILRCVPISNHLYFYWYRQILGQKVEFLVSFYNNEISEKSEIFDDQFSVERPDGSNFTLKIRSTKLEDSAMYFCASSTWTGGGYTFGSGTRLTVV.

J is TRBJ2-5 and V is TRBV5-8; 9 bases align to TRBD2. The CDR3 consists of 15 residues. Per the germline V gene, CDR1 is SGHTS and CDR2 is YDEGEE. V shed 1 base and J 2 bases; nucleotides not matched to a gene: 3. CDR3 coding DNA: TGTGCCAGCAGCTTGCCCAGCGGGGGGCAAGAGACCCAGTACTTC. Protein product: CASSLPSGGQETQYF.

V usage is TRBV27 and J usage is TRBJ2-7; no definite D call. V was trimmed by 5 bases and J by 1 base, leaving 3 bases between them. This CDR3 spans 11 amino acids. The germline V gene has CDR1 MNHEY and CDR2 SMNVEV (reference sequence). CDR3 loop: CASSHSYEQYF. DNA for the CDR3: TGTGCCAGCAGTCATTCCTACGAGCAGTACTTC.

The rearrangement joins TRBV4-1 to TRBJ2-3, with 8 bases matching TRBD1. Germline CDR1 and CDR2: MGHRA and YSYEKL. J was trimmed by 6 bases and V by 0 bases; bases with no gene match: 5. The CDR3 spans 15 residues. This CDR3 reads CASSQEGRGQDTQYF. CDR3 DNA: TGCGCCAGCAGCCAAGAAGGCAGGGGGCAGGATACGCAGTATTTT.

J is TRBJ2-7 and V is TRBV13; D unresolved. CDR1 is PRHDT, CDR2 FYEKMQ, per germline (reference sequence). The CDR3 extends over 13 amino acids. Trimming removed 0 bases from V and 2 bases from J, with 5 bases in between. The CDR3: CASSLGQTYEQYF. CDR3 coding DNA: TGTGCCAGCAGCTTAGGGCAGACCTACGAGCAGTACTTC.

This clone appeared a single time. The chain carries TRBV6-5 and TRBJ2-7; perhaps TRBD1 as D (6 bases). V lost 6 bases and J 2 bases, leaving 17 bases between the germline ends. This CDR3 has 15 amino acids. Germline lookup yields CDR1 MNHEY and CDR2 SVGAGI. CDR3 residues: CASSQKKAGAYEQYF. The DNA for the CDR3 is TGTGCCAGCAGCCAGAAGAAGGCAGGGGCCTACGAGCAGTACTTC.

CDR3 nucleotide sequence: TGTGCCACCAGCAGAGATCCAGAGCGGGGGCGGGAGACCCAGTACTTC. This translates into CATSRDPERGRETQYF. The chain has TRBV15 and TRBJ2-5; 8 bases agree with TRBD2. CDR3 length: 16 residues. V lost 0 bases to trimming and J lost 5 bases; unmatched junction nucleotides: 8. In germline, CDR1 is LNHNV, CDR2 YYDKDF (reference sequence).

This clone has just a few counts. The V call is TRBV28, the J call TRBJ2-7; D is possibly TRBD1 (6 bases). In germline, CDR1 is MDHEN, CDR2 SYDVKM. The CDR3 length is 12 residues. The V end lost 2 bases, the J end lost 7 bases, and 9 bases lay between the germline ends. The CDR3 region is CASSLSGTEQYF. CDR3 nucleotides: TGTGCCAGCAGTTTAAGTGGGACAGAGCAGTACTTC.

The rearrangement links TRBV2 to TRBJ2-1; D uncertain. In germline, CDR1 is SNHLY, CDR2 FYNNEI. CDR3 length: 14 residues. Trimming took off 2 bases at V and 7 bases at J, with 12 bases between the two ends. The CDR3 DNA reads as TGTGCCAGCAGTGAAAGGCCCCCGCGGAATGAGCAGTTCTTC. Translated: CASSERPPRNEQFF.

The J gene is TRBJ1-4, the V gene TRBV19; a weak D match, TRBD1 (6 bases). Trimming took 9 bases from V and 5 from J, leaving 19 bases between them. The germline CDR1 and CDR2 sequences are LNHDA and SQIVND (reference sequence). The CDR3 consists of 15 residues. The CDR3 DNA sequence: TGTGCCAGCCGTCCCCTTTACAGGGCGAATGAAAAACTGTTTTTT. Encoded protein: CASRPLYRANEKLFF.

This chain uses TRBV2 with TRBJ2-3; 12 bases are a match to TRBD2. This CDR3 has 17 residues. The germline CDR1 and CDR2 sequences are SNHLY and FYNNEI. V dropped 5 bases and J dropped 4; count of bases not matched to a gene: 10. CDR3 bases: TGTGCCAGCAGTACCTACGGACTAGCGGGAAAGTCAGATACGCAGTATTTT. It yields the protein CASSTYGLAGKSDTQYF.